The next 31 T cell receptor beta chains were all read from a single sample in a study of blood T cell repertoires in COVID-19. Assay: immunoSEQ multiplex PCR; the TCRdb copy retains only in-frame clones and omits some. The sample shows 150,000 to 180,000 clones, around 84% of them seen only once. Sequenced material: peripheral blood. Receptors were obtained from a woman aged 45-65 years with acute or convalescent COVID-19.

The V and J genes are TRBV28 and TRBJ2-3, with TRBD2 matching 10 bases. The CDR3 has 15 residues. Looked up from germline, CDR1 is MDHEN and CDR2 is SYDVKM. The V segment lost 5 bases and the J segment 1 base; nucleotides outside the gene matches: 3. The CDR3 DNA follows: TGTGCCAGCAGTCAAGCGGGAGGGGGCACAGATACGCAGTATTTT. It translates to CASSQAGGGTDTQYF.

The CDR3, as DNA: TGTGCCAGCAGCCACTACCTAGGCAACACTGAAGCTTTCTTT. Its translation is CASSHYLGNTEAFF. This chain links TRBV6-6 with TRBJ1-1; D is ambiguous. The CDR3 totals 14 residues. Per germline, CDR1 MNHNY and CDR2 SVGAGI (reference sequence). Trimming pared 6 bases from V and 2 bases from J, leaving 13 bases between.

CDR3 in DNA: TGTGCCAGCAGTCCATCCCGGGAGGGGCCGGGCTACACCTTC. This codes for CASSPSREGPGYTF. The rearrangement uses TRBV7-2 and TRBJ1-2; D perhaps matches TRBD1 (5 bases). Germline V gene lookup returns CDR1 SGHTA and CDR2 FQGNSA. The ends were cut back, 6 bases at V and 8 bases at J, with 19 bases in the middle. The CDR3 consists of 14 residues.

The chain employs TRBV7-9 and TRBJ1-1; D is ambiguous. V was cut by 10 bases and J by 11 bases, with 11 bases left in between. This CDR3 region has 9 residues. CDR1 and CDR2 (germline): SEHNR, FQNEAQ (reference sequence). The CDR3 DNA reads TGTGCCATATCTCTTCTGGCTTTCTTT. This codes for CAISLLAFF.

The count of this clone is one. The chain carries TRBV28 and TRBJ1-5; 9 bases match TRBD1. Germline trimming cut 7 bases from V and 2 bases from J; bases unmatched to any gene: 9. The CDR3 spans 16 residues. The V gene's germline CDR1 is MDHEN and CDR2 SYDVKM. CDR3 bases: TGTGCCAGCACCTTGCGGACAGGGGTTGGCAATCAGCCCCAGCATTTT. Amino acid sequence: CASTLRTGVGNQPQHF.

V gene TRBV28 combines with J gene TRBJ1-5, with D tentatively TRBD1 (6 bases). Per germline, CDR1 MDHEN and CDR2 SYDVKM. The CDR3 covers 16 residues. V was clipped by 5 bases and J by 4 bases, with 18 bases between them. Written as DNA, the CDR3 is TGTGCCAGCAGTCCGTCCGGGACACCAATTAATCAGCCCCAGCATTTT. Residues: CASSPSGTPINQPQHF.

The chain links TRBV2 to TRBJ2-5, with TRBD2 matching 11 bases. V lost 5 bases, J lost 5 bases, and 7 bases stayed unmatched. The CDR3 has 15 residues. The germline CDR1 and CDR2 sequences are SNHLY and FYNNEI. This chain's CDR3 is CASSQLAGVIETQYF. As DNA, the CDR3 is TGTGCCAGCAGTCAACTAGCGGGAGTAATCGAGACCCAGTACTTC.

The rearrangement uses TRBV7-9 and TRBJ2-1, with D uncertain. Per germline, CDR1 SEHNR and CDR2 FQNEAQ (reference sequence). Trimming left V 5 bases short and J 9 bases short, with 11 bases between. The CDR3 length is 12 residues. CDR3 sequence reads: CASSPELVEQFF. In DNA form, the CDR3 reads TGTGCCAGCAGCCCTGAGTTGGTTGAGCAGTTCTTC.

This chain links TRBV7-2 with TRBJ2-7; TRBD1 is a possible D gene (5 bases). This CDR3 comprises 16 residues. Germline V CDR1 and CDR2: SGHTA, FQGNSA. Trimming removed 3 bases from V and 1 base from J, with 16 bases in between. The CDR3 loop is CASSFRTGGSSYEQYF. CDR3 nucleotides: TGTGCCAGCAGCTTCAGAACAGGTGGTAGTTCCTACGAGCAGTACTTC.

The V gene is TRBV2, the J gene TRBJ2-2, with TRBD1 matching over 9 bases. Unmatched junction bases numbered 11, after V lost 6 bases and J lost 6 bases. The CDR3 totals 16 residues. The germline gives CDR1 SNHLY, CDR2 FYNNEI. In DNA, the CDR3 is TGTGCCAGCAGCGGGACAGGGTCGTCAATCGCCGGGGAGCTGTTTTTT. Translated: CASSGTGSSIAGELFF.

The chain has TRBV10-3 and TRBJ2-1; 7 bases agree with TRBD1. This CDR3 contains 13 residues. CDR1 is ENHRY and CDR2 is SYGVKD in the germline V gene. J was trimmed by 6 bases and V by 6 bases; bases with no gene match: 5. CDR3 sequence reads: CAISPAGGNEQFF. CDR3 bases: TGTGCCATCAGCCCGGCAGGGGGCAATGAGCAGTTCTTC.

This clone was observed many times. The chain combines TRBV9 with TRBJ2-7, with 8 bases aligning to TRBD2. Per the germline V gene, CDR1 is SGDLS and CDR2 is YYNGEE. V dropped 0 bases and J dropped 3; count of bases not matched to a gene: 11. The CDR3 extends over 17 amino acids. CDR3 sequence: CASSVGTSPGPRYEQYF. DNA for the CDR3: TGTGCCAGCAGCGTAGGGACTAGCCCAGGGCCCCGCTACGAGCAGTACTTC.

V usage is TRBV28 and J usage is TRBJ2-3, with 7 bases fitting TRBD2. The ends lost 1 base at V and 14 bases at J; junction bases unmatched: 15. Per germline, CDR1 MDHEN and CDR2 SYDVKM. The CDR3 is 15 amino acids. This CDR3 is CASSLFSFDGGSGYF. In DNA form, the CDR3 reads TGTGCCAGCAGTTTATTTAGTTTTGATGGCGGGAGTGGGTATTTT. Supplemented by reference TRBV28 and TRBJ2-3, the full variable domain reads DVKVTQSSRYLVKRTGEKVFLECVQDMDHENMFWYRQDPGLGLRLIYFSYDVKMKEKGDIPEGYSVSREKKERFSLILESASTNQTSMYLCASSLFSFDGGSGYFGPGTRLTVL.

The chain links TRBV5-4 to TRBJ2-7; 11 bases align to TRBD2. The germline gives CDR1 SGHNT, CDR2 YYREEE (reference sequence). The CDR3 loop spans 16 amino acids. The V and J ends lost 0 bases and 3 bases, in that order; junction bases with no gene match: 5. The DNA for the CDR3 is TGTGCCAGCAGCTTGGCCTCTCTAGCGGGGGGCTACGAGCAGTACTTC. This encodes CASSLASLAGGYEQYF. The entire variable domain, with the rest obtained from reference TRBV5-4 and TRBJ2-7, is as follows: ETGVTQSPTHLIKTRGQQVTLRCSSQSGHNTVSWYQQALGQGPQFIFQYYREEENGRGNFPPRFSGLQFPNYSSELNVNALELDDSALYLCASSLASLAGGYEQYFGPGTRLTVT.

The chain is built from TRBV6-5 and TRBJ1-1, with D possibly matching TRBD1 (5 bases). The CDR3 consists of 13 residues. The germline V and J ends were trimmed by 7 bases and 9 bases, with 18 bases remaining between them. Per the germline V gene, CDR1 is MNHEY and CDR2 is SVGAGI. The DNA for the CDR3 is TGTGCCAGCACTCTGGGGCAGGGATTCAAAGCTTTCTTT. As protein: CASTLGQGFKAFF.

This clone was seen more than once but under ten times. The chain is built from TRBV4-2 and TRBJ2-1, with TRBD1 matching over 7 bases. Germline CDR1 reads LGHNA; CDR2 reads YNFKEQ. The length of the CDR3 is 15 residues. V dropped 2 bases and J dropped 5; count of bases not matched to a gene: 6. Here the CDR3 reads CASSQQIQGNNEQFF. CDR3 nucleotide sequence: TGTGCCAGCAGCCAACAAATACAGGGGAACAATGAGCAGTTCTTC.

The rearrangement links TRBV10-3 to TRBJ2-3; D is unresolved. There are 11 residues in the CDR3. CDR1 and CDR2 from the germline V gene are ENHRY and SYGVKD. V was clipped by 7 bases and J by 3 bases, with 5 bases between them. The CDR3 loop reads CAITGTDTQYF. The CDR3 DNA follows: TGTGCCATCACAGGAACAGATACGCAGTATTTT.

The chain carries TRBV7-7 and TRBJ2-1, with 13 bases matching TRBD2. V shed 5 bases and J 7 bases; nucleotides not matched to a gene: 8. The CDR3 spans 16 residues. The germline CDR1 and CDR2 sequences are SSHAT and FNYEAQ (reference sequence). The CDR3 DNA is TGTGCCAGCAGCGTGTTGACTAGCGGGGGGACTAATGAGCAGTTCTTC. Residues: CASSVLTSGGTNEQFF.

This clone was recorded a few times. This chain links TRBV6-5 with TRBJ2-1; 7 positions match TRBD1. Germline CDR1 MNHEY, CDR2 SVGAGI. The CDR3 consists of 13 residues. V shed 5 bases and J 16 bases; nucleotides not matched to a gene: 14. CDR3 DNA: TGTGCCAGCAGTCTAGACAGGGTCAAAGTAAAATTCTTC. It codes for CASSLDRVKVKFF.

The chain joins TRBV4-2 to TRBJ2-5, with 7 bases lining up with TRBD2. The CDR3 covers 18 residues. J was trimmed by 5 bases and V by 4 bases; bases with no gene match: 19. Germline values: CDR1 LGHNA, CDR2 YNFKEQ. The DNA for the CDR3 is TGTGCCAGCAGCCTATCGGCGGGCGGGAGTTCCATCGGGGAGACCCAGTACTTC. The encoded protein is CASSLSAGGSSIGETQYF.

Details on this clone: The germline gene is not matched at one end of the junction; a read error may be the cause. V is TRBV3-1 (or the pseudogene TRBV3-2) and J is TRBJ1-2; TRBD1 matches at 8 bases. The germline V gene has CDR1 LGHDT and CDR2 YNNKEL (reference sequence). The CDR3 extends over 14 amino acids. The CDR3 is CASSQPGQAARRIF. In nucleotides, the CDR3 is TGTGCCAGCAGCCAGCCGGGACAGGCAGCACGCCGCATCTTC.

The V and J genes are TRBV29-1 and TRBJ2-1; D might be TRBD2 (5 bases). V lost 6 bases, J lost 10 bases, and 16 bases lay in between. The CDR3 runs to 12 residues. From germline, CDR1 is SQVTM and CDR2 ANQGSEA. In DNA, the CDR3 is TGCAGCGTGACCTCTCCCTGGGAGGAGCAGTTCTTC. Amino acids: CSVTSPWEEQFF.

This clone was recorded once. The chain joins TRBV6-1 to TRBJ2-5; 8 bases agree with TRBD1. Germline loops: CDR1 MNHNS, CDR2 SASEGT. This CDR3 region has 15 residues. Unmatched junction bases numbered 6, after V lost 3 bases and J lost 3 bases. The CDR3 region has the DNA TGTGCCAGCAGTGACCGGGACAGGTCGGAAGAGACCCAGTACTTC. This sequence encodes CASSDRDRSEETQYF.

The CDR3, as DNA: TGTGCCAGCGGGGAGACAGGGGGCACTGGCTACACCTTC. This translates into CASGETGGTGYTF. This rearrangement joins TRBV6-5 to TRBJ1-2; 10 nucleotides align to TRBD1. Losses at the gene ends were 8 bases for V and 7 bases for J; bases not matched to a gene: 7. Germline V gene sequence: CDR1 MNHEY, CDR2 SVGAGI. The length of the CDR3 is 13 residues.

CDR3 DNA: TGTGCCAGCAGCTTTTCGGGACAGGGGGCTGGAAACACCATATATTTT. This encodes CASSFSGQGAGNTIYF. The gene calls are TRBV7-8 and TRBJ1-3; 11 bases are a match to TRBD1. Trimming took 3 bases from V and 2 from J; bases not matched to a gene: 3. This CDR3 spans 16 amino acids. Germline CDR1 SGHVS, CDR2 FQNEAQ.

The V gene is TRBV28, the J gene TRBJ1-6, with D tentatively TRBD1 (5 bases). Trimming stripped 6 bases from V and 0 bases from J, with 15 bases between. CDR1 and CDR2 (germline): MDHEN, SYDVKM. The CDR3 consists of 17 residues. CDR3 amino acids: CASSMGGGGSYNSPLHF. CDR3 nucleotide sequence: TGTGCCAGCAGCATGGGGGGGGGAGGCTCCTATAATTCACCCCTCCACTTT.

CDR3 protein: CASSFGIYRGPSGYTF. CDR3 sequence (DNA): TGTGCCAGCAGTTTTGGGATCTACAGGGGGCCCTCTGGCTACACCTTC. The chain has TRBV28 and TRBJ1-2; 9 bases are a match to TRBD1. From germline, CDR1 is MDHEN and CDR2 SYDVKM. V gave up 3 bases and J gave up 7 bases; unmatched junction bases: 12. The CDR3 totals 16 residues.

This chain uses TRBV6-2 or TRBV6-3 with TRBJ2-1, with 10 bases matching TRBD2. The CDR3 length is 16 residues. In germline, CDR1 is MNHEY, CDR2 SVGEGT. The trim removed 5 bases at V and 4 bases at J, leaving 8 bases unmatched. The CDR3 spells CASSGLLAGKYNEQFF. In DNA form, the CDR3 reads TGTGCCAGCAGTGGCCTACTAGCGGGAAAATACAATGAGCAGTTCTTC.

The rearrangement joins TRBV5-1 to TRBJ2-3, with 7 bases identical to TRBD1. After removal of 3 bases from V and 0 bases from J, the junction contained 19 bases not matched to a gene. Germline-derived CDR1 and CDR2 are SGHRS and YFSETQ. CDR3 length equals 20 residues. This CDR3 reads CASSYAPPGQDITSTDTQYF. The DNA of the CDR3 is TGCGCCAGCAGCTATGCCCCACCCGGACAGGATATTACTAGCACAGATACGCAGTATTTT.

The chain is built from TRBV7-9 and TRBJ2-7; 10 bases match TRBD1. The CDR3 spans 16 residues. V shed 6 bases, J shed 2 bases, and the junction held 10 bases outside the gene matches. Germline V gives CDR1 SEHNR, CDR2 FQNEAQ (reference sequence). CDR3 sequence reads: CASSHTYGQGAYEQYF. Written as DNA, the CDR3 is TGTGCCAGCAGTCACACCTACGGACAGGGGGCCTACGAGCAGTACTTC.

The chain carries TRBV3-1 (or the pseudogene TRBV3-2) and TRBJ2-1, with D perhaps TRBD2 (5 bases). Germline V gives CDR1 LGHDT, CDR2 YNNKEL (reference sequence). The CDR3 runs to 18 residues. Trimming removed 4 bases from V and 1 base from J, with 20 bases in between. CDR3 DNA sequence: TGTGCCAGCAGCCCCACTTCCCGGGGAGCGATATCCTACAATGAGCAGTTCTTC. This translates into CASSPTSRGAISYNEQFF.